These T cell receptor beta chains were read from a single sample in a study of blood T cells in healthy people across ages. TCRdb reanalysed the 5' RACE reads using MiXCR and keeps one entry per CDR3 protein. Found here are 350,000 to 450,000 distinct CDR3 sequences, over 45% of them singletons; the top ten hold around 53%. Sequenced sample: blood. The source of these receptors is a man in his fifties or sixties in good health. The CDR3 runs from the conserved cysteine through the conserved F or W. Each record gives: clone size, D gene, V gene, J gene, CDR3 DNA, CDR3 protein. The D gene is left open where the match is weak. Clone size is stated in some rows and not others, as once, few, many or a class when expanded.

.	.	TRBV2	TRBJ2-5	TGTGCCAGCAGTAGGCAGGGGAGAGAGACCCAGTACTTC	CASSRQGRETQYF
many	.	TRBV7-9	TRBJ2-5	TGTGCCAGCAGCCAGGCGTGGGAGACCCAGTACTTC	CASSQAWETQYF
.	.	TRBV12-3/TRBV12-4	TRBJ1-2	TGTGCCAGCAGTTTGGGCAGATCTAACTATGGCTACACCTTC	CASSLGRSNYGYTF
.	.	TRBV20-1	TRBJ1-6	TGCAGTGCTACCCAGGGAACTAATTCACCCCTCCACTTT	CSATQGTNSPLHF
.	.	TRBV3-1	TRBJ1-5	TGTGCCAGCAGCCAAGATTGGGCGGGTCAGCCCCAGCATTTT	CASSQDWAGQPQHF
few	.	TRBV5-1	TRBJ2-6	TGCGCCAGCAGCTTGGCTGCCATCACTGGGGCCAACGTCCTGACTTTC	CASSLAAITGANVLTF
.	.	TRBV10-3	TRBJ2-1	TGTGCCATCAGTGGGGCAGGGGTTATAGATGAGCAGTTCTTC	CAISGAGVIDEQFF
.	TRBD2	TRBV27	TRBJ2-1	TGTGCCAGCAGTCCCCGGGGCGCTAGCGGGAACTACAATGAGCAGTTCTTC	CASSPRGASGNYNEQFF
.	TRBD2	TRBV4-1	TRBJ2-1	TGCGCCAGCAGCCAACGCCAAGGACTAGACGATGAGCAGTTCTTC	CASSQRQGLDDEQFF
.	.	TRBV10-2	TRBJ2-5	TGCGCCAGCAGGGAGACAGGAGGAGAGACCCAGTACTTC	CASRETGGETQYF
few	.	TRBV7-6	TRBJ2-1	TGTGCCAGCACCTCCCGGGCGAGCTCCTACAATGAGCAGTTCTTC	CASTSRASSYNEQFF
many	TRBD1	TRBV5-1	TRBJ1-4	TGCGCCAGCAGCTTGGGGGACAGGGCAACTAATGAAAAACTGTTTTTT	CASSLGDRATNEKLFF
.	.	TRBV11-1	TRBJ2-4	TGTGCCAGCACCAACGCCGGGGGTGACATTCAGTACTTC	CASTNAGGDIQYF
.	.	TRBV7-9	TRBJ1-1	TGTGCCAGCAGCTCAACAGGGCTAATTGAAGCTTTCTTT	CASSSTGLIEAFF
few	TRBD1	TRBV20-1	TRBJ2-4	TGCAGTGCTGGGGGACAGGGGGCCCCCAAAAACATTCAGTACTTC	CSAGGQGAPKNIQYF
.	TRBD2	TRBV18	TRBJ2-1	TGTGCCAGCTCTCAGACGCCGGGACTAGCGATCCACAATGAGCAGTTCTTC	CASSQTPGLAIHNEQFF
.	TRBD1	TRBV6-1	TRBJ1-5	TGTGCCAGCAGTGAAGCTGGCAGGGGGCGAAGCAATCAGCCCCAGCATTTT	CASSEAGRGRSNQPQHF
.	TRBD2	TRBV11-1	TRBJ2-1	TGTGCCAGCAGCTCTATAGCGGGAGGACAGAATGAGCAGTTCTTC	CASSSIAGGQNEQFF
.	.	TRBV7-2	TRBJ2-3	TGTGCCAGCAGCTTAATGATGGGGGCAGATACGCAGTATTTT	CASSLMMGADTQYF
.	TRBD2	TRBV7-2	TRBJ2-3	TGTGCCAGCAGCTTAGATGCGGGACTAAAGGCCGATACGCAGTATTTT	CASSLDAGLKADTQYF
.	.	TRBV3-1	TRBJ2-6	TGTGCCAGCAGCCAAGACTGGGGGCACACTGGGGCCAACGTCCTGACTTTC	CASSQDWGHTGANVLTF
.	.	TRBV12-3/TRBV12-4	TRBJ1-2	TGTGCCAGCAGTTCCCCGGGGGGGCGCGGGTATGGCTACACCTTC	CASSSPGGRGYGYTF
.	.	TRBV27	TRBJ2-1	TGTGCCAGCAGCCCGACGGCAGGGGGAGGCTCCTACAATGAGCAGTTCTTC	CASSPTAGGGSYNEQFF
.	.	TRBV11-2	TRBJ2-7	TGTGCCAGCAGCTTAGATTCTGGTTTCGGCAGAGGATACCTCTCCTACGAGCAGTACTTC	CASSLDSGFGRGYLSYEQYF
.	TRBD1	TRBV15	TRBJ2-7	TGTGCCACCAGCAGAGTAGTCGGCAGGGGGACGAGCTCCTACGAGCAGTACTTC	CATSRVVGRGTSSYEQYF